Each of the 21 T cell receptor beta chains below was sequenced from the same sample in a study of cytomegalovirus exposure and HLA in healthy donors. The assay was immunoSEQ multiplex PCR, and TCRdb's table has in-frame clones only and misses some. The sample yields over 200,000 clones, roughly 84% seen once. Sequencing was carried out using PBMCs. These receptors were collected from a woman under 30 in good health and CMV-seropositive.

V gene TRBV4-1 combines with J gene TRBJ2-7, with 10 bases identical to TRBD1. With 0 bases clipped from V and 3 bases from J, the junction kept 5 bases outside the gene matches. This CDR3 has 16 amino acids. Germline assignment: CDR1 MGHRA and CDR2 YSYEKL. CDR3 sequence: CASSQDTGDRGYEQYF. The CDR3 DNA reads TGCGCCAGCAGCCAAGATACTGGGGACAGGGGCTACGAGCAGTACTTC.

The chain links TRBV28 to TRBJ2-7; D is possibly TRBD1 (6 bases). V was clipped by 6 bases and J by 7 bases, with 34 bases between them. This CDR3 spans 19 amino acids. Germline values: CDR1 MDHEN, CDR2 SYDVKM. The CDR3 DNA reads TGTGCCAGCAGCTCCTACCTATCCTCAGTTGACTATACAGGGTGGGAGCAGTACTTC. Translated, it gives CASSSYLSSVDYTGWEQYF.

This clone was observed a handful of times. This sequence joins TRBV19 and TRBJ1-4; D possibly corresponds to TRBD1 (5 bases). The germline gives CDR1 LNHDA, CDR2 SQIVND (reference sequence). The CDR3 loop spans 14 amino acids. The ends were cut back, 2 bases at V and 4 bases at J, with 8 bases in the middle. The CDR3 spells CASSIKGDNEKLFF. The CDR3 DNA reads TGTGCCAGTAGTATAAAAGGGGATAATGAAAAACTGTTTTTT.

The gene calls are TRBV7-9 and TRBJ1-5; no firm D call. Trimming pared 3 bases from V and 0 bases from J, leaving 18 bases between. Germline values: CDR1 SEHNR, CDR2 FQNEAQ (reference sequence). CDR3 length equals 18 residues. The CDR3 spells CASSFSNRTNYSNQPQHF. In DNA form, the CDR3 reads TGTGCCAGCAGCTTCTCCAACAGAACGAATTATAGCAATCAGCCCCAGCATTTT.

This chain uses TRBV6-1 with TRBJ2-7; D ambiguous. The CDR3 is made up of 13 amino acids. The V gene lost 2 bases and the J gene lost 7 bases, with 12 bases spanning the gap. The germline V gene has CDR1 MNHNS and CDR2 SASEGT. DNA for the CDR3: TGTGCCAGCAGTGAATCCTTGGGCTGGGAGCAGTACTTC. It translates to CASSESLGWEQYF.

The chain combines TRBV21-1 with TRBJ1-1. TRBV21-1 is classified as a pseudogene. This CDR3 comprises 18 residues. The CDR3 spells CASSKANGLLLQNTEAFF. In nucleotides, the CDR3 is TGTGCCAGCAGCAAAGCTAACGGGTTACTCTTACAAAACACTGAAGCTTTCTTT.

The rearrangement uses TRBV5-1 and TRBJ2-1, with TRBD2 identical over 9 bases. Germline loops: CDR1 SGHRS, CDR2 YFSETQ. The V and J ends lost 2 bases and 6 bases, in that order; junction bases with no gene match: 6. This CDR3 spans 15 amino acids. This CDR3 reads CASSFLREGRNEQFF. The CDR3, as DNA: TGCGCCAGCAGCTTCTTGCGGGAGGGCCGCAATGAGCAGTTCTTC.

CDR3 region: CASSLESVVYGYTF. The DNA of the CDR3 is TGCGCCAGCAGCTTGGAGTCGGTAGTCTATGGCTACACCTTC. The chain carries TRBV5-1 and TRBJ1-2; no definite D call. Germline CDR1 SGHRS, CDR2 YFSETQ. Between the trimmed V and J ends, which lost 0 bases and 4 bases, there was a span of 10 bases. CDR3 length: 14 amino acids.

This chain's CDR3 is CASSGGGGERYEQYF. CDR3 in DNA: TGTGCCAGCAGTGGAGGCGGCGGGGAGAGGTACGAGCAGTACTTC. The rearrangement joins TRBV2 to TRBJ2-7; tentative D call: TRBD2 (6 bases). This CDR3 spans 15 amino acids. CDR1 and CDR2 from the germline V gene are SNHLY and FYNNEI. With 4 bases removed from V and 4 bases from J, the gap between germline ends came to 17 bases.

The V and J genes are TRBV15 and TRBJ1-1; 8 bases fit TRBD1. The CDR3 contains 15 residues. From germline, CDR1 is LNHNV and CDR2 YYDKDF (reference sequence). The trim removed 1 base at V and 6 bases at J, leaving 7 bases unmatched. This CDR3 reads CATSRGPTGDAEAFF. The CDR3 bases are TGTGCCACCAGCAGAGGCCCGACAGGGGACGCTGAAGCTTTCTTT. Using reference TRBV15 and TRBJ1-1 for the parts outside the CDR3, the full variable domain is DAMVIQNPRYQVTQFGKPVTLSCSQTLNHNVMYWYQQKSSQAPKLLFHYYDKDFNNEADTPDNFQSRRPNTSFCFLDIRSPGLGDTAMYLCATSRGPTGDAEAFFGQGTRLTVV.

The chain joins TRBV6-1 to TRBJ1-5, with 9 bases matching TRBD1. Germline CDR1 reads MNHNS; CDR2 reads SASEGT. The junction had 7 bases not matched to a gene; V was cut back by 5 bases and J by 5 bases. The CDR3 runs to 15 residues. DNA for the CDR3: TGTGCCAGCAGTACCCGGGACAGGGAGGATCAGCCCCAGCATTTT. Protein product: CASSTRDREDQPQHF.

J is TRBJ2-3 and V is TRBV9; 8 nucleotides align to TRBD1. The length of the CDR3 is 19 residues. V gave up 0 bases and J gave up 4 bases; unmatched junction bases: 16. From germline, CDR1 is SGDLS and CDR2 YYNGEE. The DNA of the CDR3 is TGTGCCAGCAGCGTAGGAATAGTGATGGGACAGGAACCTTCAGATACGCAGTATTTT. Amino acid sequence: CASSVGIVMGQEPSDTQYF.

The V call is TRBV21-1, the J call TRBJ2-1; the D call in the table, TRBD1, was not verified against the DNA. TRBV21-1 has pseudogene status. This CDR3 is 13 amino acids long. CDR3 sequence reads: CASSKPRFNEQFF. The DNA for the CDR3 is TGTGCCAGCAGCAAACCCAGGTTCAATGAGCAGTTCTTC.

The chain combines TRBV7-2 with TRBJ2-7, with D possibly being TRBD1 (7 bases). Looked up from germline, CDR1 is SGHTA and CDR2 is FQGNSA. The CDR3 is 13 amino acids. With 4 bases removed from V and 2 bases from J, the gap between germline ends came to 9 bases. The CDR3 DNA reads as TGTGCCAGCAGCTCCAGGGGGGCCTACGAGCAGTACTTC. It translates to CASSSRGAYEQYF.

Notes on this clone: Distinct nucleotide sequences in the sample also encode this CDR3. As DNA, the CDR3 is TGTGCCAGCAGCTTAGGTCAGGGGAACACTGAAGCTTTCTTT. As protein: CASSLGQGNTEAFF. V gene TRBV7-8 combines with J gene TRBJ1-1; possible D gene TRBD1, 5 bases. The CDR3 extends over 14 amino acids. The V end lost 1 base, the J end lost 1 base, and 7 bases lay between the germline ends. Germline V gives CDR1 SGHVS, CDR2 FQNEAQ.

The chain uses TRBV7-6 and TRBJ2-7; 8 nucleotides align to TRBD1. The CDR3 is 12 amino acids. Trimming cost V 5 bases and J 5 bases; bases outside gene matches: 2. Germline CDR1 and CDR2: SGHVS and FNYEAQ. The CDR3 is CASSPQGDEQYF. CDR3 in DNA: TGTGCCAGCAGCCCACAGGGGGACGAGCAGTACTTC.

This clone has a single count. This chain links TRBV10-3 with TRBJ1-2; the D gene is possibly TRBD1 (5 bases). The V gene's germline CDR1 is ENHRY and CDR2 SYGVKD. V dropped 6 bases and J dropped 1 base, with 9 bases sitting between them. The CDR3 extends over 13 amino acids. The CDR3 coding sequence is TGTGCCATCAGGGTGACAGATAACTATGGCTACACCTTC. Residues: CAIRVTDNYGYTF.

The chain uses TRBV15 and TRBJ2-7, with a possible D match to TRBD2 (6 bases). Trimming left V 0 bases short and J 6 bases short, with 18 bases between. CDR1 LNHNV and CDR2 YYDKDF come from the germline V gene (reference sequence). CDR3 length equals 16 residues. The CDR3 DNA reads as TGTGCCACCAGCAGAGAAGGGCGGGGAGTGGGGGGCGAGCAGTACTTC. Its translation: CATSREGRGVGGEQYF.

The V and J genes are TRBV9 and TRBJ1-3; TRBD1 matches 10 bases. Germline V gene data show CDR1 as SGDLS and CDR2 as YYNGEE. The CDR3 spans 18 residues. J was trimmed by 4 bases and V by 0 bases; bases with no gene match: 10. This CDR3 is CASSVGQGAFTVGNTIYF. The DNA for the CDR3 is TGTGCCAGCAGCGTAGGACAGGGGGCCTTTACTGTGGGAAACACCATATATTTT.

The J gene is TRBJ2-7, the V gene TRBV6-1; 8 nucleotides align to TRBD2. Germline V gene sequence: CDR1 MNHNS, CDR2 SASEGT. V was clipped by 2 bases and J by 3 bases; unmatched bases: 12. This CDR3 has 17 residues. The CDR3: CASSESGAGATNYEQYF. Written as DNA, the CDR3 is TGTGCCAGCAGTGAATCGGGAGCGGGAGCTACCAACTACGAGCAGTACTTC.

This sequence joins TRBV29-1 and TRBJ2-1, with D hard to call. CDR1 and CDR2 (germline): SQVTM, ANQGSEA. Trimming left V 2 bases short and J 4 bases short, with 6 bases between. There are 12 residues in the CDR3. DNA of the CDR3: TGCAGCGTTGAATTGAGGTACAATGAGCAGTTCTTC. It yields the protein CSVELRYNEQFF.